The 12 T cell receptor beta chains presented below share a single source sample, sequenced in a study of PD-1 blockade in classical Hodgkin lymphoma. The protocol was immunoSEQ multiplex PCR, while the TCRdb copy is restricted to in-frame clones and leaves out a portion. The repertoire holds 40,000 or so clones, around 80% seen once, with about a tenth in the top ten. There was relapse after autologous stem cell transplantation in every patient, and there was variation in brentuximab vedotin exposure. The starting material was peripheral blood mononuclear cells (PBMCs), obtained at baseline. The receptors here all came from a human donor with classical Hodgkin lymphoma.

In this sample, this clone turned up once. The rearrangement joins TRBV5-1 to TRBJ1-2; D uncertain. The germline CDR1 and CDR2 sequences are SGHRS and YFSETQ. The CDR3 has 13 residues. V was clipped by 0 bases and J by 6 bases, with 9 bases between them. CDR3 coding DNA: TGCGCCAGCAGCTTGGGACTCCAAGATGGCTACACCTTC. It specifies CASSLGLQDGYTF.

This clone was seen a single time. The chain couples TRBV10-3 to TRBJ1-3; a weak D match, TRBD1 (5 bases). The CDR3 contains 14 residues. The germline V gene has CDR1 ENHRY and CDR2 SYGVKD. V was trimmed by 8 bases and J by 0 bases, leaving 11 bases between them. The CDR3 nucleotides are TGTGCCATCCAACGGGGGAGCTCTGGAAACACCATATATTTT. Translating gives CAIQRGSSGNTIYF.

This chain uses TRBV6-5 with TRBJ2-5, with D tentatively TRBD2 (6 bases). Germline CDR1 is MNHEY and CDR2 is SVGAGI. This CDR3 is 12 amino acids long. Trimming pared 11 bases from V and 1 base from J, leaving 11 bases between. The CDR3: CAVGGVQETQYF. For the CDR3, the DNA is TGTGCCGTGGGGGGAGTCCAAGAGACCCAGTACTTC.

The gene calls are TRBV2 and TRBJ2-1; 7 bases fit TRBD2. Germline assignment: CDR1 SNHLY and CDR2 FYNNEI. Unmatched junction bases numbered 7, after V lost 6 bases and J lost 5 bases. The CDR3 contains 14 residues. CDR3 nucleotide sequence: TGTGCCAGCAGCTCCCGGGACTACAACAATGAGCAGTTCTTC. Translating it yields CASSSRDYNNEQFF. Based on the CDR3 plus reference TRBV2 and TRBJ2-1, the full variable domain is EPEVTQTPSHQVTQMGQEVILRCVPISNHLYFYWYRQILGQKVEFLVSFYNNEISEKSEIFDDQFSVERPDGSNFTLKIRSTKLEDSAMYFCASSSRDYNNEQFFGPGTRLTVL.

The DNA for the CDR3 is TGTGCCAGCAGTTACTCCTGGGGTAGCGGTTACGAGCAGTACTTC. Encoded protein: CASSYSWGSGYEQYF. The V and J genes are TRBV6-5 and TRBJ2-7, with D perhaps matching TRBD2 (6 bases). The germline V gene has CDR1 MNHEY and CDR2 SVGAGI. The CDR3 covers 15 residues. V lost 0 bases to trimming and J lost 4 bases, with 13 bases between them.

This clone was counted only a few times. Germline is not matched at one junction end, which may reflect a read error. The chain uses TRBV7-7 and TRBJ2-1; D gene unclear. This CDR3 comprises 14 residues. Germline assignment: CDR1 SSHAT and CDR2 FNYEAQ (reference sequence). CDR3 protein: CASSSLQEVNEQFF. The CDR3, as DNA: TGTGCTAGCAGCTCCCTCCAGGAAGTGAATGAGCAGTTCTTC.

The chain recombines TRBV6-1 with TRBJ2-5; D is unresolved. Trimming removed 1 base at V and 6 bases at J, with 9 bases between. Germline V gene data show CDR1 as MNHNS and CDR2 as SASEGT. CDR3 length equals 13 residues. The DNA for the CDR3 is TGTGCCAGCAGTGAAGGGATCTTAAAGACCCAGTACTTC. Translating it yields CASSEGILKTQYF.

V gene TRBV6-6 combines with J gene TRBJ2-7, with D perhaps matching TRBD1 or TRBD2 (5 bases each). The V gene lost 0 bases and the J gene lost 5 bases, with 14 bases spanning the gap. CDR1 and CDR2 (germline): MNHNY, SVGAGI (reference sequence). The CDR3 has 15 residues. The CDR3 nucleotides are TGTGCCAGCAGTTACTCCCCGACGGGGCTCGACGAGCAGTACTTC. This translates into CASSYSPTGLDEQYF.

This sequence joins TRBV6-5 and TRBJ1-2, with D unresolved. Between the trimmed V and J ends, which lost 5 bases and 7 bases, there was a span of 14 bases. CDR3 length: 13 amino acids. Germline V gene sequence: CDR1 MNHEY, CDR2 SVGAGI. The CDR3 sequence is CASSQTVSAGYTF. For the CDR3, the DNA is TGTGCCAGCAGTCAAACAGTGTCGGCTGGCTACACCTTC.

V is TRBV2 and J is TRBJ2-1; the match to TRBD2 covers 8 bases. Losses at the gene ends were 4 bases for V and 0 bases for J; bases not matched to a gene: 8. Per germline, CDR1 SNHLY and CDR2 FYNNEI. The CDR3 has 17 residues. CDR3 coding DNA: TGTGCCAGCAGTGGCCCCGGAGCGGGGGACTCCTACAATGAGCAGTTCTTC. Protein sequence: CASSGPGAGDSYNEQFF.

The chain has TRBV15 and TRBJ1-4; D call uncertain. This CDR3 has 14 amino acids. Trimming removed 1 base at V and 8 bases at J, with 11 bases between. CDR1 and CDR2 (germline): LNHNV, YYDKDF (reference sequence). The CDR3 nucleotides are TGTGCCACCAGCAGAGGCCGGGAAGGGGAAAAACTGTTTTTT. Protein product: CATSRGREGEKLFF.

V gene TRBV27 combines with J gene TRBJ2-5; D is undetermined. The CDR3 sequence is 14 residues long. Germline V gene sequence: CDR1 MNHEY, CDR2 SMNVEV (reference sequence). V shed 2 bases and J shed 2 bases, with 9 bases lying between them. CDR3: CASSLGLGQETQYF. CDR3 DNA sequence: TGTGCCAGCAGTTTAGGGCTAGGACAAGAGACCCAGTACTTC.